This T cell receptor (beta chain) came from a study of T cells in Graves' hyperthyroidism and ophthalmopathy (dated 2019 in TCRdb). For context, the study as a whole: Peripheral blood samples were taken at initial diagnosis, before any treatment was given. TCR V-J signatures able to tell the groups apart were searched for in a discovery cohort of 100 patients, of whom 43 had Graves' ophthalmopathy and 57 had stable Graves' hyperthyroidism. Prospective prediction of ophthalmopathy was tested in an independent validation cohort of approximately 19 hyperthyroidism patients and 17 patients who later progressed to ophthalmopathy. The roughly 100 discovery patients were randomly split 7:3 into training and test sets. In about six Graves' hyperthyroidism patients, the study also compared T-cell repertoires from thyroid tissue with T-cell repertoires from blood. Following sampling, methimazole starting at 30 mg daily was given to hyperthyroidism patients, and high-dose intravenous methylprednisolone was given to ophthalmopathy patients. According to the paper, TCR Vbeta CDR3 sequencing was carried out on roughly 130 peripheral blood samples, which came from fewer than 50 ophthalmopathy, roughly 75 hyperthyroidism and roughly 17 progressor patients. Results and caveats for the whole study, not just this receptor: No statistical method was used to fix the sample size in advance, and group allocation was not hidden from the investigators. Blood samples also contained most of the expanded thyroid clonotypes (frequency above 0.001), which suggests that blood repertoires may reflect thyroid immune responses. Ophthalmopathy was separated from stable hyperthyroidism by a 13 V-J signature model, with 87.88% sensitivity and approximately 84% specificity obtained in cross-validation and 80%/75% obtained in testing. In validation, the model predicted progression to ophthalmopathy with around 71% sensitivity and approximately 74% specificity, a median of around 6.6 months before onset.

Remarks on this clonotype: The target of this receptor is not known. A much larger clone lies one base from this, so it may be a read error.

The CDR3 sequence holds 12 residues, the cysteine and phenylalanine included. Only the CDR3 part of the read is kept: 36 bases, read in frame from the first base. The germline V and J ends show losses of 8 bases and 3 bases respectively, and no gene match explains 4 bases of the junction. Sequences DFQATT (CDR1) and SNEGSKA (CDR2) are obtained from the germline V gene (reference sequence). A patient counted as having stable Graves' hyperthyroidism if no progression to ophthalmopathy occurred over 18 months of follow-up. Hyperthyroidism patients were newly diagnosed, had a disease duration of under 2 months, and were aged 18 to 65 years. Exclusion was applied to patients with uncontrolled infections, other autoimmune diseases, pregnancy or lactation. Diagnoses were based on clinical symptoms, serum thyroxine and TRAb, thyroid ultrasound and orbital computed tomography. PBMCs were isolated from 8 to 10 ml of fresh peripheral blood by Ficoll-Paque density gradient centrifugation. Trizol reagent was used to extract total RNA, and RNA quality was then checked on an Agilent 2100 Bioanalyzer.

The TCR beta CDR3 regions were amplified from RNA transcripts. For the first round of RT-PCR on the TCR CDR3, the HTBI primer set was used together with the Qiagen OneStep RT-PCR kit. The libraries were constructed in a second round of multiplex PCR and then size-selected and purified. The libraries were sequenced on an Illumina HiSeq2000 using paired-end 100 bp reads. On the study's bioinformatics: SOAPnuke was used to process the raw data, throwing out any read that contained adapters or uncalled bases, had a mean Phred below 15, or lacked an exact constant-primer or identifier match. COPE v1.2.5 was used to merge the high-quality paired reads, and each unique nucleotide sequence was defined as a clonotype. Clonotypes were aligned to IMGT TRBV, TRBD and TRBJ reference segments using MiTCR v1.1. Only V-J combinations with frequency above 0.0001, covering about 99% of repertoires, were analysed. The TCS score was defined as the ratio of F50 (clonal expansion) to E x V (chaos), calculated using BLOSUM62-based TCRdist between CDR3 peptides within each V-J. Welch's t-statistics and random forest reduced roughly 540 V-J features to roughly 13, which were used in a naive Bayes classifier (R e1071). The public reads were reanalyzed by TCRdb: fastp trimming at Q25, MiXCR alignment, in-frame beta chains only. Each entry merges the rows of one CDR3 protein and shows their most common DNA and genes. TCRdb's processing, not the authors', yielded these V and J calls. In all, the sample holds a few hundred thousand distinct CDR3 sequences, and 15% to 18% of those were seen once. The ten largest clones capture under 7.5% of the sample.

The origin of this receptor is a woman aged 25 to 39 with Graves' hyperthyroidism. The chain is assembled from TRBV20-1 and TRBJ2-3; TRBD1 agrees with 8 junctional bases. Sample: blood. DNA sequence: TGCAGTTGCAGGGGGCGGACAGATACGCAGTATTTT. Translated, it gives CSCRGRTDTQYF.